The 27 T cell receptor beta chains below were found in one sample sequenced in a study of blood T cell repertoires in COVID-19. The repertoire was sequenced with immunoSEQ multiplex PCR; TCRdb's copy has only in-frame clones and lacks some. The sample lists 300,000 to 350,000 clones, approximately 84% occurring once. The sample consisted of PBMCs or T cells enriched from blood (not recorded which). These receptors all stem from a woman aged 25 to 39 who had recovered from COVID-19.

The chain links TRBV5-1 to TRBJ2-5, with a possible D match to TRBD2 (5 bases). The CDR3 loop spans 14 amino acids. The V gene lost 4 bases and the J gene lost 1 base, with 11 bases spanning the gap. CDR1 is SGHRS and CDR2 is YFSETQ in the germline V gene. In nucleotides, the CDR3 is TGCGCCAGCAGCCGACCAGGACTCCAAGAGACCCAGTACTTC. Encoded protein: CASSRPGLQETQYF.

The CDR3 nucleotides read TGTGCCAGCAGCCCCCGAGACAGGGCCGAAAAACTGTTTTTT. It codes for CASSPRDRAEKLFF. The chain employs TRBV14 and TRBJ1-4, with 7 bases that match TRBD1. With V trimmed by 4 bases and J by 8 bases, 7 bases remained unmatched. The CDR3 length is 14 residues. Germline CDR1 is SGHDN and CDR2 is FVKESK.

The V gene is TRBV5-6, the J gene TRBJ2-7; TRBD2 is a possible D gene (6 bases). Germline CDR1 reads SGHDT; CDR2 reads YYEEEE. The V and J ends lost 4 bases and 3 bases respectively, with 26 bases between them. CDR3 length: 18 residues. The CDR3 spells CASSAQTRTNQPIYEQYF. The CDR3 region has the DNA TGTGCCAGCAGCGCCCAGACGCGGACTAACCAACCTATCTACGAGCAGTACTTC.

The chain carries TRBV11-2 and TRBJ1-1; TRBD1 matches at 9 bases. CDR1 and CDR2 from the germline V gene are SGHAT and FQNNGV. The CDR3 runs 14 residues. V was clipped by 1 base and J by 4 bases; unmatched bases: 1. For the CDR3, the DNA is TGTGCCAGCAGCTTAGTGGGACAGGGCACTGAAGCTTTCTTT. Amino acids: CASSLVGQGTEAFF. Full variable domain (rest looked up from reference TRBV11-2 and TRBJ1-1): EAGVAQSPRYKIIEKRQSVAFWCNPISGHATLYWYQQILGQGPKLLIQFQNNGVVDDSQLPKDRFSAERLKGVDSTLKIQPAKLEDSAVYLCASSLVGQGTEAFFGQGTRLTVV.

The chain combines TRBV28 with TRBJ2-7; D gene unclear. Looked up from germline, CDR1 is MDHEN and CDR2 is SYDVKM. This CDR3 contains 14 residues. Trimming stripped 3 bases from V and 4 bases from J, with 13 bases between. The CDR3 bases are TGTGCCAGCAGTTTGCCAGGCCCCGCGTACGAGCAGTACTTC. Translation: CASSLPGPAYEQYF.

A few counts support this clone. V and J are TRBV10-1 and TRBJ2-3; 9 bases are shared with TRBD1. CDR1 and CDR2 (germline): WNHNN, SYGVQD (reference sequence). The length of the CDR3 is 15 residues. V lost 5 bases and J lost 1; bases outside the gene matches: 4. The CDR3 sequence: CASSPRTGGTDTQYF. The CDR3 nucleotides are TGCGCCAGCAGTCCCCGGACAGGGGGCACAGATACGCAGTATTTT.

This rearrangement joins TRBV28 to TRBJ1-4; 10 nucleotides line up with TRBD1. J was trimmed by 0 bases and V by 2 bases; bases with no gene match: 18. Germline loops: CDR1 MDHEN, CDR2 SYDVKM. CDR3 length: 22 amino acids. The CDR3 DNA follows: TGTGCCAGCAGTTTAGGTTTTCGGTGGACAGGGGGTCCCCTCGCAACTAATGAAAAACTGTTTTTT. This translates into CASSLGFRWTGGPLATNEKLFF. Drawing the rest from reference TRBV28 and TRBJ1-4, the complete variable domain is DVKVTQSSRYLVKRTGEKVFLECVQDMDHENMFWYRQDPGLGLRLIYFSYDVKMKEKGDIPEGYSVSREKKERFSLILESASTNQTSMYLCASSLGFRWTGGPLATNEKLFFGSGTQLSVL.

The count of this clone is one. This chain links TRBV5-8 with TRBJ1-2, with D maybe TRBD1 (6 bases). V lost 4 bases and J lost 4, with 17 bases in between. The CDR3 has 15 amino acids. Germline CDR1 reads SGHTS; CDR2 reads YDEGEE. In DNA form, the CDR3 reads TGTGCCAGCAGCCACGGGACACTGTTTGCCTATGGCTACACCTTC. Amino acids: CASSHGTLFAYGYTF.

V usage is TRBV2 and J usage is TRBJ2-6; possibly TRBD1 for D (6 bases). Germline V CDR1 and CDR2: SNHLY, FYNNEI. This CDR3 spans 14 amino acids. Between the trimmed V and J ends, which lost 6 bases and 7 bases, there was a span of 13 bases. In DNA form, the CDR3 reads TGTGCCAGCAGCGACAGGTATGAAGCCAACGTCCTGACTTTC. Its protein is CASSDRYEANVLTF.

The chain carries TRBV19 and TRBJ1-2; 7 bases fit TRBD1. The germline V gene has CDR1 LNHDA and CDR2 SQIVND (reference sequence). The CDR3 is 15 amino acids. The junction had 9 bases not matched to a gene; V was cut back by 6 bases and J by 2 bases. The CDR3 region has the DNA TGTGCCAGTAGGCGACAGGGACTTCCCAACTATGGCTACACCTTC. It yields the protein CASRRQGLPNYGYTF.

Notes on this clone: The same CDR3 is also encoded by other DNA sequences in this sample. This chain's CDR3 is CASRGGNEQYF. For the CDR3, the DNA is TGTGCCAGCAGGGGAGGAAACGAGCAGTACTTC. V and J are TRBV6-5 and TRBJ2-7, with D possibly TRBD2 on 6 matching bases. Per germline, CDR1 MNHEY and CDR2 SVGAGI. The V end was cut by 6 bases, the J end by 5 bases, with 8 bases between. This CDR3 comprises 11 residues.

The DNA for the CDR3 is TGTGCCAGCAGTCCGGCCGGGACAGGGGACACAGATACGCAGTATTTT. This codes for CASSPAGTGDTDTQYF. The genes are TRBV28 and TRBJ2-3; 10 bases are shared with TRBD1. This CDR3 has 16 amino acids. In germline, CDR1 is MDHEN, CDR2 SYDVKM. After removal of 5 bases from V and 2 bases from J, the junction contained 7 bases not matched to a gene.

The CDR3 coding sequence is TGTGCCAGCTCCCTAGGACAGGACCTAGAGACCCAGTACTTC. This gives the protein CASSLGQDLETQYF. The V and J genes are TRBV18 and TRBJ2-5; 7 bases match TRBD1. The V gene's germline CDR1 is KGHSH and CDR2 LQKENI. This CDR3 spans 14 amino acids. J gave up 4 bases and V 6 bases, and 8 bases lay outside the gene matches.

This clone was observed once. This rearrangement joins TRBV28 to TRBJ2-3; TRBD2 matches at 8 bases. The ends lost 4 bases at V and 3 bases at J; junction bases unmatched: 9. This CDR3 comprises 16 residues. Per the germline V gene, CDR1 is MDHEN and CDR2 is SYDVKM. The CDR3 loop is CASSWPPRGVTDTQYF. The CDR3 bases are TGTGCCAGCAGTTGGCCCCCGCGGGGGGTGACAGATACGCAGTATTTT.

This chain joins TRBV7-9 and TRBJ2-1; 7 positions agree with TRBD1. J was trimmed by 11 bases and V by 4 bases; bases with no gene match: 23. The CDR3 runs 18 residues. Per the germline V gene, CDR1 is SEHNR and CDR2 is FQNEAQ (reference sequence). The CDR3 here is CASSSPGTALLFTGQQFF. The CDR3 nucleotides are TGTGCCAGCAGCTCCCCAGGGACAGCCCTCCTCTTTACAGGTCAGCAGTTCTTC.

This rearrangement joins TRBV3-1 (or the pseudogene TRBV3-2) to TRBJ2-1, with 7 positions matching TRBD1. This CDR3 spans 15 amino acids. Germline trimming cut 2 bases from V and 7 bases from J; bases unmatched to any gene: 8. Germline V gene lookup returns CDR1 LGHDT and CDR2 YNNKEL (reference sequence). The CDR3 DNA reads as TGTGCCAGCAGCCAACGACCGACAGGGTGGAATGAGCAGTTCTTC. Translation: CASSQRPTGWNEQFF.

V gene TRBV15 combines with J gene TRBJ1-5; D gene unclear. CDR1 is LNHNV, CDR2 YYDKDF, per germline (reference sequence). With 0 bases removed from V and 7 bases from J, the gap between germline ends came to 7 bases. The CDR3 is made up of 13 amino acids. CDR3 DNA: TGTGCCACCAGCAGAGATCCGGGGCAGCCCCAGCATTTT. It codes for CATSRDPGQPQHF.

In nucleotides, the CDR3 is TGTGCCAGCAGCTTGTTGGGGGGGGGATCACCCCTCCACTTT. Its protein is CASSLLGGGSPLHF. The V call is TRBV5-8, the J call TRBJ1-6; D might be TRBD1 (5 bases). Deletions cut 1 base from V and 10 bases from J, with 12 bases between. Germline V CDR1 and CDR2: SGHTS, YDEGEE. The CDR3 covers 14 residues. The full variable domain, in which reference TRBV5-8 and TRBJ1-6 provide the parts outside the CDR3, is EAGVTQSPTHLIKTRGQQATLRCSPISGHTSVYWYQQALGLGLQFLLWYDEGEERNRGNFPPRFSGRQFPNYSSELNVNALELEDSALYLCASSLLGGGSPLHFGNGTRLTVT.

The gene calls are TRBV3-1 (or the pseudogene TRBV3-2) and TRBJ2-3, with 12 nucleotides matching TRBD2. The CDR3 totals 16 residues. From germline, CDR1 is LGHDT and CDR2 YNNKEL (reference sequence). V was pared by 0 bases and J by 7 bases, with 5 bases of the junction left unmatched. CDR3 bases: TGTGCCAGCAGCCAAGAGGCTAGCGGGGGGGCAAATACGCAGTATTTT. As protein: CASSQEASGGANTQYF.

V is TRBV5-6 and J is TRBJ2-1, with 11 bases identical to TRBD2. V was clipped by 2 bases and J by 5 bases; unmatched bases: 3. The CDR3 spans 15 residues. Germline V gives CDR1 SGHDT, CDR2 YYEEEE. The CDR3 sequence: CASSLRLAGHNEQFF. The CDR3 bases are TGTGCCAGCAGCTTAAGACTAGCGGGGCACAATGAGCAGTTCTTC.

J is TRBJ1-1 and V is TRBV10-2, with no clear D. Looked up from germline, CDR1 is WSHSY and CDR2 is SAAADI. Trimming took off 4 bases at V and 11 bases at J, with 14 bases between the two ends. This CDR3 comprises 12 residues. The CDR3 sequence: CASSGESLGAFF. As DNA, the CDR3 is TGCGCCAGCAGTGGGGAGTCTTTGGGTGCTTTCTTT.

The chain couples TRBV6-5 to TRBJ2-5; possibly TRBD2 for D (5 bases). The CDR3 runs to 11 residues. V was trimmed by 3 bases and J by 9 bases, leaving 8 bases between them. CDR1 and CDR2 (germline): MNHEY, SVGAGI. CDR3 coding DNA: TGTGCCAGCAGTTATTCGAGGGCCCAGTACTTC. This sequence encodes CASSYSRAQYF.

The chain links TRBV25-1 to TRBJ1-6, with a possible D match to TRBD1 (6 bases). The germline gives CDR1 MGHDK, CDR2 SYGVNS. V was clipped by 4 bases and J by 9 bases, with 13 bases between them. This CDR3 has 14 amino acids. The CDR3 coding sequence is TGTGCCAGCAGTGGACAGGATCGGAGTTCACCCCTCCACTTT. Translating gives CASSGQDRSSPLHF.

The CDR3 here is CASSLGYENEKLFF. CDR3 nucleotide sequence: TGTGCCAGCAGCTTAGGGTACGAGAATGAAAAACTGTTTTTT. This chain uses TRBV7-8 with TRBJ1-4, with D unclear. V lost 1 base and J lost 5, with 8 bases in between. Per germline, CDR1 SGHVS and CDR2 FQNEAQ. The CDR3 totals 14 residues.

The V and J genes are TRBV7-9 and TRBJ2-3; TRBD2 matches at 9 bases. The junction had 12 bases not matched to a gene; V was cut back by 2 bases and J by 6 bases. The length of the CDR3 is 17 residues. Germline values: CDR1 SEHNR, CDR2 FQNEAQ (reference sequence). For the CDR3, the DNA is TGTGCCAGCAGCTTACCCCCCGGGTATACTAGCGGGGATACGCAGTATTTT. Translated: CASSLPPGYTSGDTQYF.

The chain joins TRBV27 to TRBJ1-5; tentatively, D is TRBD1 (5 bases). The V end lost 2 bases, the J end lost 5 bases, and 10 bases lay between the germline ends. This CDR3 has 14 amino acids. Germline-derived CDR1 and CDR2 are MNHEY and SMNVEV (reference sequence). In DNA form, the CDR3 reads TGTGCCAGCAGTTTAGCCGGGACTGATCAGCCCCAGCATTTT. Protein sequence: CASSLAGTDQPQHF.

This clone appeared once. The chain couples TRBV7-9 to TRBJ2-2; possible D gene TRBD1, 6 bases. This CDR3 has 14 amino acids. Germline V lookup: CDR1 SEHNR, CDR2 FQNEAQ (reference sequence). Trimming stripped 3 bases from V and 6 bases from J, with 11 bases between. The CDR3 reads CASSFSGAAGELFF. The DNA for the CDR3 is TGTGCCAGCAGCTTTTCAGGGGCCGCCGGGGAGCTGTTTTTT.